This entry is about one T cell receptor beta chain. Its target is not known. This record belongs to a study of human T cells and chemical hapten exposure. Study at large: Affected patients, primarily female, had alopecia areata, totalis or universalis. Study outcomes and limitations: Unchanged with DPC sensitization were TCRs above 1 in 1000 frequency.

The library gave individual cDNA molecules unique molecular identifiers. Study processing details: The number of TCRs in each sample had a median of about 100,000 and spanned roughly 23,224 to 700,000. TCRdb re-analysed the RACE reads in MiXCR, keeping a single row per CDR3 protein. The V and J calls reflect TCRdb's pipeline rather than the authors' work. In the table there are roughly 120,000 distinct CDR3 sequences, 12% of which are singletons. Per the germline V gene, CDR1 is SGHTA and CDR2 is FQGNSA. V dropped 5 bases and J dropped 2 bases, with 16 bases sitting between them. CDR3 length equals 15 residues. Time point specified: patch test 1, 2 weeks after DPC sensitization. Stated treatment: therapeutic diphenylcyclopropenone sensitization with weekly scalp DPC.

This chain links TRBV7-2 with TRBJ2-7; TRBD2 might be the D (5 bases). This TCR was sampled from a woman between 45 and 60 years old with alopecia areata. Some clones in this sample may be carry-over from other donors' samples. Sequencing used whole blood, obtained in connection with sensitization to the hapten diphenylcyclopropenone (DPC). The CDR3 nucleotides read TGTGCCAGCAGCCCCGAGGGAATTCCCACCTACGAGCAGTACTTC. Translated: CASSPEGIPTYEQYF.